This T cell receptor (beta chain) appears in the sequencing data of a study of T-cell memory formation after mild COVID-19. Study details: Clusters were largely donor specific. General observations from the study: Within pre-infection memory, some responding clones were found, suggesting cross-reactive memory joined.

TCRdb used MiXCR to reprocess the 5' RACE reads, holding one entry per CDR3 protein. This table has a few hundred thousand distinct CDR3 sequences, roughly 15% appearing once. After removal of 3 bases from V and 5 bases from J, the junction contained 10 bases not matched to a gene. In germline, CDR1 is SGHRS, CDR2 YFSETQ. The CDR3 length is 15 residues. A few counts support this clonotype. What it binds is not known. This chain connects TRBV5-1 to TRBJ2-5, with TRBD1 identical over 7 bases. Sequenced material: PBMCs or a T cell subset sorted from them (not recorded which). This TCR derives from a man aged 18 to 30 who had mild COVID-19 (a few samples of this study predate the infection). Cell type and time point are not known. The CDR3 is CASSSQRQGPETQYF. Here the CDR3 DNA reads TGCGCCAGCAGCTCCCAAAGACAGGGTCCGGAGACCCAGTACTTC.